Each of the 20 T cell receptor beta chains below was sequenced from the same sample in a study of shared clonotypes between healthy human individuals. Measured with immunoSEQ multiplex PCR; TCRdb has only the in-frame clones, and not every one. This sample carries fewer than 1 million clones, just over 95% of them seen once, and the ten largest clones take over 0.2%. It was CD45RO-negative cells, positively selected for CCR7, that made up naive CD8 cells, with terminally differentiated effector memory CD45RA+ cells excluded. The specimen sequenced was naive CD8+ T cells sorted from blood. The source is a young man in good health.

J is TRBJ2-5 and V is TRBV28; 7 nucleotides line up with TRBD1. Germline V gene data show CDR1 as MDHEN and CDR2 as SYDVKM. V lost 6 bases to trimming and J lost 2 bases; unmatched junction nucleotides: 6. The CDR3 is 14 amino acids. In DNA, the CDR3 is TGTGCCAGCAGCCCACGGACAGGTCAAGAGACCCAGTACTTC. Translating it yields CASSPRTGQETQYF.

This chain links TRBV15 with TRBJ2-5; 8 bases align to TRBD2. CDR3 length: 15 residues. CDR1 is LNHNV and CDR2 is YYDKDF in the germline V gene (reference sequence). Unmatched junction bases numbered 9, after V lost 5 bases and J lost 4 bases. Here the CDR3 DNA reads TGTGCCACCAGCCCAAGGAGTGCGGGAGGAGAGACCCAGTACTTC. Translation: CATSPRSAGGETQYF.

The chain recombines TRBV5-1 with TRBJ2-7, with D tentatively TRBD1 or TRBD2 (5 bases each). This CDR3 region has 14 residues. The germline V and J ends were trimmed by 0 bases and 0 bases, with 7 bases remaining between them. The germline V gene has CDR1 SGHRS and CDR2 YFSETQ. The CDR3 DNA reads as TGCGCCAGCAGCTTGGGGGGGTCCTCCTACGAGCAGTACTTC. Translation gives CASSLGGSSYEQYF.

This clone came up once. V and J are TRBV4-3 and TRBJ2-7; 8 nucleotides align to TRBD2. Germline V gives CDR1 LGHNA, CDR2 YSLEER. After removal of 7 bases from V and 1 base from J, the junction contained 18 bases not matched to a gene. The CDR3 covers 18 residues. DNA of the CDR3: TGCGCCAGCACCGAATACTATGGCGCGGGAGGTCGGTCCTACGAGCAGTACTTC. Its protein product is CASTEYYGAGGRSYEQYF.

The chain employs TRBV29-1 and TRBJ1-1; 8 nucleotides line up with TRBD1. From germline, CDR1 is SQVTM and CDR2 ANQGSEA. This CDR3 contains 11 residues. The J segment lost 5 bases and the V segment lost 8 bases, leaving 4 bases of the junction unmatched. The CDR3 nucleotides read TGCAGCATGACAGGGGAGACTGAAGCTTTCTTT. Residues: CSMTGETEAFF.

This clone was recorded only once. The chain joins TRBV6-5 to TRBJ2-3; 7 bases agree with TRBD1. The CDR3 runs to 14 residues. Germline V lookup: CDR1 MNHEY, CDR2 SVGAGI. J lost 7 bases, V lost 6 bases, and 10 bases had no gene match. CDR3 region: CASSQTGDPNTQYF. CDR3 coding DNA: TGTGCCAGCAGCCAAACAGGGGACCCAAATACGCAGTATTTT.

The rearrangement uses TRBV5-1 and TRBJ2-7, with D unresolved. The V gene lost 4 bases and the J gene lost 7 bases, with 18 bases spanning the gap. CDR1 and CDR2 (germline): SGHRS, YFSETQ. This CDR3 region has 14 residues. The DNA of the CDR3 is TGCGCCAGCAGCAGGATGTCAGGTCCTGAGGAGCAGTACTTC. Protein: CASSRMSGPEEQYF.

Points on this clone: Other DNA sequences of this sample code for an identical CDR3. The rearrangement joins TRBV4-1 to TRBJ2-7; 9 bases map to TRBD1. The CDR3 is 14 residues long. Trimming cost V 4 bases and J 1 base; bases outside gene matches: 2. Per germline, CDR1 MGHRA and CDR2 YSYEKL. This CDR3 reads CASSLGTGSYEQYF. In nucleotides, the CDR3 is TGCGCCAGCAGCCTAGGGACAGGGTCCTACGAGCAGTACTTC.

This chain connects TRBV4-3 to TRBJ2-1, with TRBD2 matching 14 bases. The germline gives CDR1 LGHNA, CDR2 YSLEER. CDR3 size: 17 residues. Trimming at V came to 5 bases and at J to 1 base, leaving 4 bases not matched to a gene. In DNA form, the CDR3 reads TGCGCCAGCAGCAGGACTAGCGGGAGGCCTTCCTACAATGAGCAGTTCTTC. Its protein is CASSRTSGRPSYNEQFF.

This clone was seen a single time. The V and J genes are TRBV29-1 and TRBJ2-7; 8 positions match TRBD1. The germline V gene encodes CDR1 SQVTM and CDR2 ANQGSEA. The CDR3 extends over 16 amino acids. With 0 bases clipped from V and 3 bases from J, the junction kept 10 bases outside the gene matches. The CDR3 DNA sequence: TGCAGCGTTGAAGATCCGGGCAGACAGGGGTTCTACGAGCAGTACTTC. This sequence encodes CSVEDPGRQGFYEQYF.

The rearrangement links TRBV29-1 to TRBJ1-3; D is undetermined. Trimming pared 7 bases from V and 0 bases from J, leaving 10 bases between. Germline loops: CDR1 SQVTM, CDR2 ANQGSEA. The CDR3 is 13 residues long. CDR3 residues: CSARLYSGNTIYF. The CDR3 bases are TGCAGCGCTCGTCTATACTCTGGAAACACCATATATTTT.

Here the CDR3 DNA reads TGTGCCAGCAGTTACTCGACTTTGATCCTGGATGGCTACACCTTC. It specifies CASSYSTLILDGYTF. The V and J genes are TRBV6-5 and TRBJ1-2; no clear D gene. The CDR3 extends over 15 amino acids. Germline CDR1 MNHEY, CDR2 SVGAGI. With 0 bases removed from V and 6 bases from J, the gap between germline ends came to 14 bases.

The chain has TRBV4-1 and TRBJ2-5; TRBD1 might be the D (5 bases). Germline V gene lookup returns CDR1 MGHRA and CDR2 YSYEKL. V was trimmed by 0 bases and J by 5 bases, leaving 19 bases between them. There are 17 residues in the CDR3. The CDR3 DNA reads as TGCGCCAGCAGCCAAGAAGGAGTCAGGGCAGGGTCGGAGACCCAGTACTTC. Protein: CASSQEGVRAGSETQYF.

The CDR3 nucleotides are TGTGCCAGCAGTGCCCTCTTCCGGGACACAGATCAGCCCCAGCATTTT. This gives the protein CASSALFRDTDQPQHF. This chain uses TRBV2 with TRBJ1-5; maybe TRBD1 (6 bases). Trimming removed 4 bases at V and 5 bases at J, with 18 bases between. CDR3 length equals 16 residues. Germline values: CDR1 SNHLY, CDR2 FYNNEI.

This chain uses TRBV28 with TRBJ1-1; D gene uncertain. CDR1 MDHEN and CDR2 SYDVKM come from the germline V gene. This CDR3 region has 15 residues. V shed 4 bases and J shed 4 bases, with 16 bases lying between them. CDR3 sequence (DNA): TGTGCCAGCAGTTCCTCCCAGGCCTTGGGCACTGAAGCTTTCTTT. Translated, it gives CASSSSQALGTEAFF.

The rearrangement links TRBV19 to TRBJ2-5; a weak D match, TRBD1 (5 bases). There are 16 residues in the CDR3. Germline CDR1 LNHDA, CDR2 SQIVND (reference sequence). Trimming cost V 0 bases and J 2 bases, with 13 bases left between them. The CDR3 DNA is TGTGCCAGTAGTATAGATGTAAGGGGTATGCAAGAGACCCAGTACTTC. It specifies CASSIDVRGMQETQYF.

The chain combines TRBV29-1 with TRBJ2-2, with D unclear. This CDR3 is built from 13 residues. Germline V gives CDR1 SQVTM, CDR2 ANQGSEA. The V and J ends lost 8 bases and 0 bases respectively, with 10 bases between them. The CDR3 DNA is TGCAGCACGGACGGATCGAACACCGGGGAGCTGTTTTTT. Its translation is CSTDGSNTGELFF.

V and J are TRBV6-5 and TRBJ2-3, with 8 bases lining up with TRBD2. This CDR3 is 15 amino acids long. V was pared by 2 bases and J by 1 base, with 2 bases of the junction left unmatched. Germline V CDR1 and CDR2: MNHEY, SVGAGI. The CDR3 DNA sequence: TGTGCCAGCAGTTACGAAGCGGGAGGCACAGATACGCAGTATTTT. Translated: CASSYEAGGTDTQYF.

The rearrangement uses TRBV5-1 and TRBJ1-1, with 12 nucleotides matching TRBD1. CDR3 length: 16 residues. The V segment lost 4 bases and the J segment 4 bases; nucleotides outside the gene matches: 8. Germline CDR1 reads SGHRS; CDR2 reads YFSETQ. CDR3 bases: TGCGCCAGCAGCCTGGGACAGGGGGCCGCCGGCACTGAAGCTTTCTTT. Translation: CASSLGQGAAGTEAFF.

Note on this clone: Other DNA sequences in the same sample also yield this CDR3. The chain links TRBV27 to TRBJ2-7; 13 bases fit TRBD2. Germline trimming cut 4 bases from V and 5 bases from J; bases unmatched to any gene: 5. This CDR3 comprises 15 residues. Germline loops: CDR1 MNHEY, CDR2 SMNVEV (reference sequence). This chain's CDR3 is CASSSGLAGVNEQYF. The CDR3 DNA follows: TGTGCCAGCAGTTCCGGACTAGCGGGAGTAAACGAGCAGTACTTC.